One and the same sample provided the 19 T cell receptor beta chains below, sequenced in a study of blood T cell repertoires in COVID-19. Repertoires were generated with immunoSEQ multiplex PCR, while TCRdb's copy carries only in-frame clones and drops some. Of around 120,000 clones in the sample, roughly 90% were seen once. The sample taken for sequencing was peripheral blood. Receptors were obtained from a man aged 50 to 60 with acute or convalescent COVID-19.

The CDR3, as DNA: TGTGCCAGCAGCTTAGCGGGACAAGGGACACGAGCTGGCTACACCTTC. Translated, it gives CASSLAGQGTRAGYTF. The chain uses TRBV7-9 and TRBJ1-2, with D maybe TRBD1 (6 bases). The CDR3 has 16 residues. V was shortened by 0 bases and J by 7 bases, with 18 bases between the two germline ends. The germline V gene encodes CDR1 SEHNR and CDR2 FQNEAQ (reference sequence).

This clone appeared once. This rearrangement joins TRBV6-2 or TRBV6-3 to TRBJ2-7; 7 bases agree with TRBD2. Germline CDR1 MNHEY, CDR2 SVGEGT. The CDR3 is 16 residues long. Trimming cost V 2 bases and J 4 bases; bases outside gene matches: 11. The CDR3 region is CASSYGRGLSGYEQYF. CDR3 coding DNA: TGTGCCAGCAGTTACGGTAGGGGACTATCCGGATACGAGCAGTACTTC.

The rearrangement joins TRBV27 to TRBJ2-5; D may be TRBD1 (5 bases). The CDR3 has 14 residues. V was cut by 3 bases and J by 2 bases, with 10 bases left in between. Germline lookup yields CDR1 MNHEY and CDR2 SMNVEV (reference sequence). The CDR3 sequence is CASSFWGGQETQYF. The CDR3 DNA is TGTGCCAGCAGTTTTTGGGGCGGACAAGAGACCCAGTACTTC.

The CDR3 DNA reads as TGTGCCAGCAGCGCCACTAGCGGGAGTTCCTACGAGCAGTACTTC. Translation: CASSATSGSSYEQYF. The chain uses TRBV6-6 and TRBJ2-7; TRBD2 agrees at 11 bases. J gave up 1 base and V 6 bases, and 5 bases lay outside the gene matches. CDR1 is MNHNY and CDR2 is SVGAGI in the germline V gene (reference sequence). This CDR3 comprises 15 residues.

This chain uses TRBV5-4 with TRBJ2-1; TRBD1 agrees at 10 bases. The CDR3 is made up of 15 amino acids. With V trimmed by 4 bases and J by 6 bases, 7 bases remained unmatched. Germline CDR1 and CDR2: SGHNT and YYREEE (reference sequence). The CDR3 here is CASSLTGGASNEQFF. As DNA, the CDR3 is TGTGCCAGCAGCCTGACAGGGGGCGCGAGCAATGAGCAGTTCTTC.

The rearrangement links TRBV5-1 to TRBJ2-1, with 8 bases aligning to TRBD1. Unmatched junction bases numbered 3, after V lost 0 bases and J lost 13 bases. The CDR3 extends over 12 amino acids. Germline V gives CDR1 SGHRS, CDR2 YFSETQ. CDR3 nucleotide sequence: TGCGCCAGCAGCTTGGGACAGGGGTACCAGTTCTTC. It specifies CASSLGQGYQFF.

CDR3 coding DNA: TGCGCCAGCAGCCTCACCATGGGACAAGACTCCTACGAGCAGTACTTC. Translated: CASSLTMGQDSYEQYF. The rearrangement uses TRBV4-1 and TRBJ2-7; tentative D call: TRBD1 (6 bases). Trimming shortened V by 4 bases and J by 0 bases, and 16 bases separated the two germline ends. CDR3 length: 16 amino acids. CDR1 MGHRA and CDR2 YSYEKL come from the germline V gene.

V usage is TRBV12-5 and J usage is TRBJ2-3; D possibly corresponds to TRBD2 (5 bases). This CDR3 has 12 amino acids. Germline loops: CDR1 LGHNT, CDR2 FRNRAP. Trimming took off 1 base at V and 7 bases at J, with 6 bases between the two ends. The CDR3 sequence is CASGLGRNTQYF. The DNA for the CDR3 is TGTGCTAGTGGTTTGGGGAGGAATACGCAGTATTTT.

This chain uses TRBV9 with TRBJ2-5; TRBD1 agrees at 10 bases. Germline CDR1 and CDR2: SGDLS and YYNGEE. The V segment lost 0 bases and the J segment 3 bases; nucleotides outside the gene matches: 11. This CDR3 contains 18 residues. The CDR3 sequence: CASSVDVGQGWREETQYF. CDR3 DNA sequence: TGTGCCAGCAGCGTAGATGTGGGACAGGGGTGGAGGGAAGAGACCCAGTACTTC.

The chain combines TRBV30 with TRBJ2-2; 13 nucleotides agree with TRBD2. The CDR3 consists of 15 residues. V shed 5 bases and J 6 bases; nucleotides not matched to a gene: 6. Germline V gives CDR1 GTSNPN, CDR2 SVGIG (reference sequence). DNA of the CDR3: TGTGCCTGGGATGGACTAGCGGGAGTTGCCGGGGAGCTGTTTTTT. Protein: CAWDGLAGVAGELFF.

J is TRBJ2-1 and V is TRBV29-1; maybe TRBD1 (5 bases). Germline V gene lookup returns CDR1 SQVTM and CDR2 ANQGSEA. Trimming cost V 1 base and J 7 bases, with 11 bases left between them. The CDR3 runs 13 residues. The chain's CDR3 is CSVEGGLGNEQFF. DNA for the CDR3: TGCAGCGTTGAAGGGGGCCTAGGGAATGAGCAGTTCTTC.

This clone has just a few counts. The V gene is TRBV7-9, the J gene TRBJ2-4, with TRBD1 identical over 8 bases. J lost 5 bases, V lost 4 bases, and 7 bases had no gene match. The CDR3 is 15 residues long. Germline V lookup: CDR1 SEHNR, CDR2 FQNEAQ (reference sequence). CDR3 residues: CASSWGQGAENIQYF. CDR3 DNA: TGTGCCAGCAGCTGGGGGCAGGGGGCGGAAAACATTCAGTACTTC.

The chain has TRBV28 and TRBJ1-5; D might be TRBD1 (5 bases). The CDR3 is 15 amino acids. Deletions cut 3 bases from V and 7 bases from J, with 16 bases between. Germline V CDR1 and CDR2: MDHEN, SYDVKM. The CDR3 loop is CASSFGQGVRQPQHF. CDR3 in DNA: TGTGCCAGCAGTTTTGGGCAGGGCGTGAGGCAGCCCCAGCATTTT.

CDR3 amino acids: CASSLARMRIEQYF. CDR3 bases: TGTGCCAGCAGCTTAGCCCGGATGCGGATCGAGCAGTACTTC. V gene TRBV11-2 combines with J gene TRBJ2-7; no firm D call. Between the trimmed V and J ends, which lost 1 base and 6 bases, there was a span of 13 bases. CDR3 length: 14 residues. The germline gives CDR1 SGHAT, CDR2 FQNNGV.

This clone has more than one count but fewer than ten. The chain joins TRBV12-3 or TRBV12-4 to TRBJ1-2; D uncertain. This CDR3 comprises 13 residues. The V end lost 3 bases, the J end lost 3 bases, and 8 bases lay between the germline ends. DNA of the CDR3: TGTGCCAGCAGTTTTTCAGTGTACTATGGCTACACCTTC. This codes for CASSFSVYYGYTF.

This chain connects TRBV18 to TRBJ2-1; D might be TRBD1 (6 bases). V was cut by 4 bases and J by 0 bases, with 16 bases left in between. The CDR3 sequence is 17 residues long. Germline V gene sequence: CDR1 KGHSH, CDR2 LQKENI. The CDR3 nucleotides are TGTGCCAGCTCACTGAATCAGGGGACAAGCTCCTACAATGAGCAGTTCTTC. Translation: CASSLNQGTSSYNEQFF. The whole variable domain, remainder taken from reference TRBV18 and TRBJ2-1, is NAGVMQNPRHLVRRRGQEARLRCSPMKGHSHVYWYRQLPEEGLKFMVYLQKENIIDESGMPKERFSAEFPKEGPSILRIQQVVRGDSAAYFCASSLNQGTSSYNEQFFGPGTRLTVL.

This chain's CDR3 is CASSGLNTGELFF. CDR3 coding DNA: TGCGCCAGCAGTGGTCTGAACACCGGGGAGCTGTTTTTT. This chain connects TRBV10-1 to TRBJ2-2; D uncertain. V lost 4 bases and J lost 1, with 4 bases in between. The CDR3 has 13 amino acids. Germline V gene data show CDR1 as WNHNN and CDR2 as SYGVQD (reference sequence).

The table lists this clone with a count of one. The chain combines TRBV21-1 with TRBJ1-2; the table calls TRBD1, which could not be checked here. TRBV21-1 is deemed a pseudogene. This CDR3 spans 14 amino acids. The CDR3 protein is CASNDREELNGYTF. The DNA for the CDR3 is TGTGCCAGCAACGACAGGGAGGAACTCAATGGCTACACCTTC.

V and J are TRBV11-2 and TRBJ1-4; TRBD1 agrees at 9 bases. The trim removed 6 bases at V and 8 bases at J, leaving 7 bases unmatched. The CDR3 extends over 14 amino acids. Germline lookup yields CDR1 SGHAT and CDR2 FQNNGV. The CDR3 reads CASRLVGTGEKLFF. CDR3 coding DNA: TGTGCCAGCAGATTGGTGGGGACAGGGGAAAAACTGTTTTTT.